The TCR beta chain under discussion was sequenced for a study of blood T cell repertoires in COVID-19. Turning to the study itself: There were acute and convalescent COVID-19 samples, and they came from the United States, Italy and Spain. Sources were T cells, B-cell-depleted T cells, or PBMCs; the material itself was cDNA or gDNA.

Original data processing: Amplification with reference gene primers provided the estimates of nucleated cell counts. Here immunoSEQ multiplex PCR was the method, and the copy in TCRdb shows in-frame clones only, minus some. Clone size and V and J calls were adopted from that table, with D and trimming inferred from the DNA. The data show around 190,000 clones, around 90% seen once. The CDR3 runs to 13 residues. The V gene's germline CDR1 is MGHDK and CDR2 SYGVNS. Trimming stripped 1 base from V and 16 bases from J, with 17 bases between. The chain uses TRBV25-1 and TRBJ2-1; D perhaps matches TRBD1 (6 bases). Sequencing used peripheral blood. This TCR was sampled from a human donor in a cohort sampled during active COVID-19. In nucleotides, the CDR3 is TGTGCCAGCAGTGAATTGATCGCAGGGGCGAATTTCTTC. Residues: CASSELIAGANFF.